The sequence of this TCR beta chain was determined in a study of T cell responses to AZD1222 COVID-19 vaccine. Study results and caveats: AZD1222 recipients seropositive at baseline numbered only 5 to 7. Researchers report vaccine-associated CD4 TCRs spanning spike, with dominance at 160-218 and 743-854. Without day 14 samples, only post-peak T cell repertoires were studied. Females outnumbered males among donors, who were mostly white British; clonal diversity was possibly underestimated.

About this clone itself: Its antigen remains unknown.

Assay: immunoSEQ multiplex PCR; the TCRdb copy retains only in-frame clones and omits some. The sample consists of 130,000 to 150,000 clones, more than 75% of them appearing once. Per germline, CDR1 LGHNA and CDR2 YSLEER. The V gene lost 0 bases and the J gene lost 4 bases, with 19 bases spanning the gap. The CDR3 is made up of 19 amino acids. This sequence originates from an adult in good health. The V and J genes are TRBV4-3 and TRBJ2-6; D is possibly TRBD2 (5 bases). The source material was peripheral blood, sampled on day 0 of AZD1222 vaccination. The CDR3 region has the DNA TGCGCCAGCAGCCAAGATTCCCCCTTTTGGGAGACCGGGGCCAACGTCCTGACTTTC. Translation: CASSQDSPFWETGANVLTF.